A single sample gave rise to the 22 T cell receptor beta chains below, sequenced in a study of T cell responses to AZD1222 COVID-19 vaccine. Method: immunoSEQ multiplex PCR; TCRdb's copy keeps in-frame clones and lacks some. The sample lists some 130,000 clones, approximately 95% seen once, with 6.5% to 8.5% in the top ten. This material consisted of peripheral blood, taken 28 days after the second AZD1222 dose. The receptors were sampled from an adult who received the AZD1222 COVID-19 vaccine.

The chain employs TRBV3-1 (or the pseudogene TRBV3-2) and TRBJ2-7; D is uncertain. Trimming took 0 bases from V and 3 from J, leaving 9 bases between them. The germline CDR1 and CDR2 sequences are LGHDT and YNNKEL (reference sequence). The CDR3 length is 14 residues. The CDR3 loop reads CASSQDSLNYEQYF. CDR3 DNA sequence: TGTGCCAGCAGCCAAGATAGTCTCAACTACGAGCAGTACTTC.

The chain is built from TRBV2 and TRBJ1-5; D gene ambiguous. V was trimmed by 0 bases and J by 9 bases, leaving 12 bases between them. The length of the CDR3 is 14 residues. The germline V gene has CDR1 SNHLY and CDR2 FYNNEI. The CDR3 protein is CASSEARLAGPQHF. CDR3 bases: TGTGCCAGCAGTGAAGCGCGCTTAGCGGGGCCCCAGCATTTT.

The genes are TRBV6-5 and TRBJ1-5; 8 bases are a match to TRBD1. This CDR3 region has 15 residues. Germline-derived CDR1 and CDR2 are MNHEY and SVGAGI. Trimming at V came to 6 bases and at J to 3 bases, leaving 7 bases not matched to a gene. The CDR3 nucleotides read TGTGCCAGCAGGAACGGACAGGGTAACAATCAGCCCCAGCATTTT. This translates into CASRNGQGNNQPQHF.

The V and J genes are TRBV9 and TRBJ1-1; D unresolved. Germline V gene data show CDR1 as SGDLS and CDR2 as YYNGEE. Trimming took off 0 bases at V and 3 bases at J, with 6 bases between the two ends. The CDR3 is made up of 13 amino acids. In DNA form, the CDR3 reads TGTGCCAGCAGCGTAGAGCAGTACACTGAAGCTTTCTTT. It encodes CASSVEQYTEAFF. Complete variable domain (other parts from reference TRBV9 and TRBJ1-1): DSGVTQTPKHLITATGQRVTLRCSPRSGDLSVYWYQQSLDQGLQFLIQYYNGEERAKGNILERFSAQQFPDLHSELNLSSLELGDSALYFCASSVEQYTEAFFGQGTRLTVV.

The chain employs TRBV6-5 and TRBJ1-4; D is unresolved. The CDR3 spans 11 residues. V lost 8 bases and J lost 3, with 4 bases in between. Per germline, CDR1 MNHEY and CDR2 SVGAGI. The CDR3, as DNA: TGTGCCAGCCGGGCTAATGAAAAACTGTTTTTT. Its protein product is CASRANEKLFF.

The V call is TRBV4-1, the J call TRBJ2-3; tentative D call: TRBD2 (6 bases). V lost 2 bases, J lost 0 bases, and 9 bases lay in between. Germline values: CDR1 MGHRA, CDR2 YSYEKL. The CDR3 is made up of 15 amino acids. CDR3 sequence reads: CASSQIAVSTDTQYF. The CDR3 DNA reads as TGCGCCAGCAGCCAAATAGCGGTGAGCACAGATACGCAGTATTTT.

The rearrangement joins TRBV7-2 to TRBJ1-2; tentative D call: TRBD1 (6 bases). V lost 5 bases and J lost 4, with 11 bases in between. Germline CDR1 is SGHTA and CDR2 is FQGNSA. The CDR3 has 13 amino acids. This CDR3 reads CASSPQGIYGYTF. CDR3 nucleotide sequence: TGTGCCAGCAGCCCACAGGGTATCTATGGCTACACCTTC.

The chain combines TRBV29-1 with TRBJ1-1; D gene uncertain. The CDR3 is 13 amino acids. Germline V lookup: CDR1 SQVTM, CDR2 ANQGSEA. Trimming stripped 7 bases from V and 1 base from J, with 13 bases between. CDR3 sequence: CSAGRATNTEAFF. DNA for the CDR3: TGCAGCGCCGGGCGGGCGACGAACACTGAAGCTTTCTTT.

This chain uses TRBV19 with TRBJ1-6; D might be TRBD1 (5 bases). Trimming pared 4 bases from V and 7 bases from J, leaving 20 bases between. Looked up from germline, CDR1 is LNHDA and CDR2 is SQIVND (reference sequence). The CDR3 runs 17 residues. The CDR3 sequence: CASSSLRRGVRNSPLHF. The CDR3 coding sequence is TGTGCCAGTAGTAGCCTAAGGCGGGGCGTCCGCAATTCACCCCTCCACTTT.

This clone was found a few times. V and J are TRBV30 and TRBJ2-2; D not resolved. The CDR3 is made up of 14 amino acids. Germline V lookup: CDR1 GTSNPN, CDR2 SVGIG (reference sequence). Trimming shortened V by 7 bases and J by 0 bases, and 12 bases separated the two germline ends. CDR3 residues: CASSGSPNTGELFF. The CDR3 nucleotides are TGTGCCTCCTCCGGCAGCCCGAACACCGGGGAGCTGTTTTTT.

The V and J genes are TRBV6-5 and TRBJ1-1; 10 bases fit TRBD1. Trimming at V came to 8 bases and at J to 5 bases, leaving 2 bases not matched to a gene. The CDR3 length is 12 residues. Germline V gene lookup returns CDR1 MNHEY and CDR2 SVGAGI. The CDR3 bases are TGTGCCAGCGGACAGGGGGTTACTGAAGCTTTCTTT. Protein product: CASGQGVTEAFF.

This chain connects TRBV2 to TRBJ2-1; D is undetermined. The CDR3 is 11 residues long. Germline assignment: CDR1 SNHLY and CDR2 FYNNEI. The V and J ends lost 6 bases and 8 bases respectively, with 8 bases between them. CDR3 in DNA: TGTGCCAGCAGGGTAAGGGATGAGCAGTTCTTC. It is translated as CASRVRDEQFF.

This clone was seen more than once but under ten times. The gene calls are TRBV30 and TRBJ1-1; D uncertain. There are 13 residues in the CDR3. Germline values: CDR1 GTSNPN, CDR2 SVGIG (reference sequence). V lost 6 bases, J lost 5 bases, and 16 bases lay in between. CDR3 sequence (DNA): TGTGCCTGTAGGAGACTGTTAGAGACTGAAGCTTTCTTT. Its translation: CACRRLLETEAFF.

V usage is TRBV7-3 and J usage is TRBJ1-1; D ambiguous. Germline V CDR1 and CDR2: SGHTA, FQGTGA. The CDR3 is 14 residues long. V lost 2 bases to trimming and J lost 6 bases, with 13 bases between them. CDR3 sequence reads: CASSLSGQSAEAFF. CDR3 nucleotide sequence: TGTGCCAGCAGCTTATCGGGCCAGTCTGCTGAAGCTTTCTTT.

This rearrangement joins TRBV12-3 or TRBV12-4 to TRBJ2-2; no definite D call. Trimming shortened V by 4 bases and J by 3 bases, and 3 bases separated the two germline ends. The CDR3 has 12 residues. The CDR3 nucleotides are TGTGCCAGCAGTTGGGACACCGGGGAGCTGTTTTTT. This codes for CASSWDTGELFF.

The CDR3 DNA follows: TGTGCCAGCGGGTCAGCGGCCCCAACTAATGAAAAACTGTTTTTT. It specifies CASGSAAPTNEKLFF. This rearrangement joins TRBV6-6 to TRBJ1-4; D gene unclear. CDR1 is MNHNY and CDR2 is SVGAGI in the germline V gene (reference sequence). The CDR3 extends over 15 amino acids. V lost 8 bases and J lost 0, with 13 bases in between.

This clone came up once. This chain links TRBV4-2 with TRBJ2-7; TRBD1 matches 8 bases. The V segment lost 0 bases and the J segment 0 bases; nucleotides outside the gene matches: 10. This CDR3 comprises 18 residues. Germline V gene data show CDR1 as LGHNA and CDR2 as YNFKEQ. CDR3 in DNA: TGTGCCAGCAGCCAAGAGGGACAGGATGGGTCGGTCTCCTACGAGCAGTACTTC. It translates to CASSQEGQDGSVSYEQYF.

The V and J genes are TRBV20-1 and TRBJ2-3; no clear D. CDR1 DFQATT and CDR2 SNEGSKA come from the germline V gene (reference sequence). The CDR3 is 11 residues long. V lost 6 bases, J lost 2 bases, and 6 bases lay in between. Written as DNA, the CDR3 is TGCAGTGCCCAGTCCACAGATACGCAGTATTTT. The encoded protein is CSAQSTDTQYF.

The chain combines TRBV4-1 with TRBJ1-2; no clear D gene. Trimming took off 1 base at V and 4 bases at J, with 13 bases between the two ends. The germline CDR1 and CDR2 sequences are MGHRA and YSYEKL. The CDR3 runs 15 residues. This CDR3 is CASSQVGTLGYGYTF. CDR3 coding DNA: TGCGCCAGCAGCCAAGTGGGTACCCTAGGCTATGGCTACACCTTC.

This clone appeared a single time. The rearrangement links TRBV11-3 to TRBJ2-3; 7 nucleotides match TRBD2. The CDR3 is made up of 18 amino acids. Germline assignment: CDR1 SGHNT and CDR2 YENEEA. After removal of 0 bases from V and 2 bases from J, the junction contained 11 bases not matched to a gene. The CDR3 bases are TGTGCCAGCAGCTTAGATCAGTTTTCTAGCGGAGACACAGATACGCAGTATTTT. Amino acid sequence: CASSLDQFSSGDTDTQYF.

The chain employs TRBV2 and TRBJ1-4, with TRBD1 matching over 7 bases. The V gene end was trimmed by 5 bases and the J gene end by 3 bases; junction bases not matched to a gene: 6. Germline V gene sequence: CDR1 SNHLY, CDR2 FYNNEI. The CDR3 consists of 15 residues. The CDR3 protein is CASSIQGLANEKLFF. CDR3 DNA sequence: TGTGCCAGCAGTATACAGGGGCTGGCTAATGAAAAACTGTTTTTT.

The chain has TRBV5-4 and TRBJ1-1; 9 nucleotides line up with TRBD1. Germline CDR1 reads SGHNT; CDR2 reads YYREEE (reference sequence). CDR3 size: 15 residues. The V gene end was trimmed by 3 bases and the J gene end by 8 bases; junction bases not matched to a gene: 11. CDR3 in DNA: TGTGCCAGCAGCTCGTACAGGGGGCTGATCTCAGAAGCTTTCTTT. The encoded protein is CASSSYRGLISEAFF.